This entry concerns a single TCR beta chain. Its cognate antigen is unknown. PCR used 60 Vbeta primers and 13 Jbeta primers. Profiling relied on immunoSEQ multiplex PCR, and the TCRdb table lists in-frame clones only, not all of them. The table records 130,000 or so clones, about 76% of them present only once. The data stem from a study of cytomegalovirus exposure and HLA in healthy donors. Findings of the study overall: A highly shared variant cluster was judged a likely technical artifact. The availability of immune exposure information extended only to CMV serostatus. The study labeled 150 to 200 TCR beta chains cytomegalovirus-associated.

Regarding donors, all were healthy bone marrow donors. V was pared by 6 bases and J by 0 bases, with 6 bases between. This CDR3 is 13 amino acids long. The germline gives CDR1 SGHAT, CDR2 FQDESV (reference sequence). What was sequenced was PBMCs. This TCR was sampled from a middle-aged man in good health and CMV-seropositive. The gene calls are TRBV11-1 and TRBJ2-4, with D hard to call. The CDR3 coding sequence is TGTGCCAGCAGTTCAGTAGCCAAAAACATTCAGTACTTC. As protein: CASSSVAKNIQYF.